This entry features one T cell receptor beta chain sequence. In the original analysis: Amplifying reference gene primers gave estimates of nucleated cell counts. The data were produced by immunoSEQ multiplex PCR, yet TCRdb's version contains in-frame clones alone and is incomplete. V, J and clone size are taken as reported in that table, and D and trimming were inferred from the DNA itself. The sample lists roughly 290,000 clones, about 85% seen once, with around 4.1% in the top ten. The V segment lost 6 bases and the J segment 6 bases; nucleotides outside the gene matches: 8. The CDR3 has 14 amino acids. Germline assignment: CDR1 SNHLY and CDR2 FYNNEI. The source of the sample is a study of blood T cell repertoires in COVID-19. As for the study in general: Acute and convalescent COVID-19 samples came from the United States, Italy and Spain.

This sequence originates from a woman in her 50s with active or convalescent COVID-19. The chain recombines TRBV2 with TRBJ1-2; 9 bases map to TRBD1. Material for sequencing was peripheral blood. DNA for the CDR3: TGTGCCAGCAGATGGGACAGGGCCTCGGATGGCTACACCTTC. Its translation: CASRWDRASDGYTF.